This is a list of T cell receptor beta chains from one sample in a study of cytomegalovirus exposure and HLA in healthy donors. This table comes from immunoSEQ multiplex PCR, and its TCRdb copy is limited to in-frame clones, with some not included. This table holds around 190,000 clones, about 85% found once. Sequenced sample: PBMCs. The receptors were gathered from a man aged 18 to 29 in good health and CMV-seropositive. Each CDR3 is given with its conserved first and last residue. Each record gives: J gene, D gene, V gene, clone size, CDR3 DNA, CDR3 protein. A D gene is named only where the DNA matches it firmly. Rows give clone size only sometimes, using once, few, many, or a class for an expanded clone.

TRBJ1-1 TRBD1 TRBV5-1 - TGCGCCAGCAGCTTGGCGACAGGGTTTGAAGCTTTCTTT CASSLATGFEAFF
TRBJ2-3 TRBD2 TRBV7-6 - TGTGCCAGCAGCCTCTCCACTAGCGCGGTCACAGATACGCAGTATTTT CASSLSTSAVTDTQYF
TRBJ2-3 TRBD1 TRBV7-3 - TGTGCCAGCAGCTTAATGAAGGGGGCCGATACGCAGTATTTT CASSLMKGADTQYF
TRBJ1-5 - TRBV2 - TGTGCCAGCAGTCCCCGAGGAGGGGGGGTCCGCCTGACGCCCCAGCATTTT CASSPRGGGVRLTPQHF
TRBJ1-3 TRBD1 TRBV5-6 - TGTGCCAGCAGCAGCGGGACAGGGGGCACCATATATTTT CASSSGTGGTIYF
TRBJ1-4 - TRBV6-6 - TGTGCCAGCGGAGCGGTGGGGTTTAATGAAAAACTGTTTTTT CASGAVGFNEKLFF
TRBJ2-3 - TRBV9 - TGTGCCAGCAGCGTATCCAGCGGAGTCACAGATACGCAGTATTTT CASSVSSGVTDTQYF
TRBJ2-7 - TRBV30 - TGTGCCTGGAGTAGAGGGAATCCCTACGAGCAGTACTTC CAWSRGNPYEQYF
TRBJ2-7 - TRBV28 - TGTGCCAGCAGTTTATCAGGGACCTACGAGCAGTACTTC CASSLSGTYEQYF
TRBJ2-5 - TRBV7-9 - TGTGCCAGCAGCTCCAGCACTACCCCAGGGGAGACCCAGTACTTC CASSSSTTPGETQYF
TRBJ1-5 - TRBV15 - TGTGCCACCAGCAGAGATAGCGTGCGGAGGCCCCAGCATTTT CATSRDSVRRPQHF
TRBJ2-1 - TRBV30 - TGTGCCTGGAGTGTTCTTGGAGGGAGGTTTAATGAGCAGTTCTTC CAWSVLGGRFNEQFF
TRBJ2-5 TRBD1 TRBV11-3 - TGTGCCAGCAGCTTAGGGGGACAGACTATCCAAGAGACCCAGTACTTC CASSLGGQTIQETQYF
TRBJ1-2 - TRBV5-1 - TGCGCCAGCAGCCCCTATGGTCAGGGGAACTATGGCTACACCTTC CASSPYGQGNYGYTF
TRBJ1-2 - TRBV2 - TGTGCCAGCAGGATGCGATACAGCCCTAACTATGGCTACACCTTC CASRMRYSPNYGYTF
TRBJ1-2 TRBD1 TRBV27 - TGTGCCAGCAGTCCCGGGACAGGTTGGGGCGGCTACACCTTC CASSPGTGWGGYTF
TRBJ1-5 - TRBV6-6 - TGTGCCAGCAGTCCCGAGGCTCATCAGCCCCAGCATTTT CASSPEAHQPQHF
TRBJ2-3 - TRBV18 - TGTGCCAGCTCACCTACAGCTCGCAGGACAGATACGCAGTATTTT CASSPTARRTDTQYF
TRBJ2-7 TRBD2 TRBV27 few TGTGCCAGCAGTTTCGGCGGGAGGCTGGAGCAGTACTTC CASSFGGRLEQYF
TRBJ1-2 - TRBV10-3 - TGTGCCATCAGTGAGCCCTTGGGGGGGGGAACCTATGGCTACACCTTC CAISEPLGGGTYGYTF
TRBJ2-7 TRBD2 TRBV27 - TGTGCCAGCAGTCCGGTAGCGGGGGCAGCCTCCTACGAGCAGTACTTC CASSPVAGAASYEQYF
TRBJ2-2 - TRBV5-1 - TGCGCCAGCAGCTTAGGCGGAACGAACACCGGGGAGCTGTTTTTT CASSLGGTNTGELFF
TRBJ1-2 - TRBV9 - TGTGCCAGCAGCCCAGACCAGACAGGAGTCTATGGCTACACCTTC CASSPDQTGVYGYTF
TRBJ2-3 - TRBV7-2 - TGTGCCAGCAGCGACATGCAGACAGATACGCAGTATTTT CASSDMQTDTQYF
TRBJ1-4 TRBD1 TRBV7-9 - TGTGCCAGCAGCCCCCCAGGGGGAGATGAAAAACTGTTTTTT CASSPPGGDEKLFF
TRBJ2-5 - TRBV28 - TGTGCCAGCAGTTCTGGCCGGGATAGGGAGACCCAGTACTTC CASSSGRDRETQYF
TRBJ2-2 TRBD1 TRBV18 - TGTGCCAGCTCACCACCAGGGGGCGCGACCGGGGAGCTGTTTTTT CASSPPGGATGELFF
TRBJ1-5 - TRBV19 - TGTGCCAGTACCCAGGGAGGGGGGGCGGGAGGCAATCAGCCCCAGCATTTT CASTQGGGAGGNQPQHF
TRBJ1-1 - TRBV5-1 - TGCGCCAGCAGCCTACGGACAGATGGGAACACTGAAGCTTTCTTT CASSLRTDGNTEAFF
TRBJ2-3 TRBD1 TRBV6-1 - TGTGCCAGCACCAGGACAGGGGGCGGGGGAGATACGCAGTATTTT CASTRTGGGGDTQYF
TRBJ2-2 TRBD1 TRBV27 - TGTGCCAGCAGTCTGACAGGGAATCGCGCCGGGGAGCTGTTTTTT CASSLTGNRAGELFF
TRBJ2-7 TRBD2 TRBV9 - TGTGCCAGCAGCGTATCGGGAGGGCTGACCTACGAGCAGTACTTC CASSVSGGLTYEQYF
TRBJ2-2 - TRBV2 - TGTGCCAGCAGTTTGGCAGGGTCCGCCGGGGAGCTGTTTTTT CASSLAGSAGELFF
TRBJ2-7 TRBD2 TRBV2 - TGTGCCAGCCAGGGACTAGCGGGAGAAGGAAAGTACTTC CASQGLAGEGKYF
TRBJ2-5 - TRBV28 - TGTGCCAGCAGTTACCTTTCGCTCGGGGAGACCCAGTACTTC CASSYLSLGETQYF
TRBJ1-5 - TRBV4-1 - TGCGCCAGCAGCCAAGAAGCAGGGAGGGCTCAGCCCCAGCATTTT CASSQEAGRAQPQHF
TRBJ2-3 TRBD1 TRBV6-5 - TGTGCCAGCAGTTACAGGGGACAGGGGTACACAGATACGCAGTATTTT CASSYRGQGYTDTQYF
TRBJ1-2 - TRBV27 - TGTGCCAGCAGTCCCCAGGGGTGGAGTGGCTACACCTTC CASSPQGWSGYTF
TRBJ2-7 - TRBV29-1 - TGCAGCGTTGTGCCAGGCGACTACGAGCAGTACTTC CSVVPGDYEQYF
TRBJ1-2 TRBD1 TRBV11-1 once TGTGCCAGCAGCCCGACAGGGACCTATGGCTACACCTTC CASSPTGTYGYTF
TRBJ2-7 - TRBV4-1 - TGCGCCAGCAAGGAGGGGTCGGACTCCTACGAGCAGTACTTC CASKEGSDSYEQYF
TRBJ2-1 - TRBV1 - TGCACCAGCAGCCCCCCAGGCGGGAGGGTTTACAATGAGCAGTTCTTC CTSSPPGGRVYNEQFF
TRBJ1-3 - TRBV5-8 once TGTGCCAGCAGCTTGGGGACTTCCTCTGGAAACACCATATATTTT CASSLGTSSGNTIYF
TRBJ1-1 - TRBV2 few TGTGCCAGCAGTGGGGCAGGGGTCACTGAAGCTTTCTTT CASSGAGVTEAFF
TRBJ2-3 TRBD2 TRBV28 - TGTGCCAGCAGTTTAGGTAGCGAAGCGGGGGCAGATACGCAGTATTTT CASSLGSEAGADTQYF
TRBJ1-2 TRBD1 TRBV9 - TGTGCCAGCAGCGTAACAGGGGGATTTAGCTATGGCTACACCTTC CASSVTGGFSYGYTF
TRBJ2-4 - TRBV4-1 once TGCGCCAGCAGCCAAGTCGGGGGGCTGGGTCGGAGCGGGGTAAACATTCAGTACTTC CASSQVGGLGRSGVNIQYF
TRBJ1-2 TRBD1 TRBV9 - TGTGCCAGCAGCGGCAGTCAGCGCCCCCGGGACAGGGTATCGAATGGCTACACCTTC CASSGSQRPRDRVSNGYTF
TRBJ1-5 TRBD1 TRBV29-1 - TGCAGCGTTGTCTGGGCAGGGGGCGGCAATCAGCCCCAGCATTTT CSVVWAGGGNQPQHF
TRBJ2-7 TRBD2 TRBV28 - TGTGCCGGGGGGCGGGGACTAGCGATGGACGAGCAGTACTTC CAGGRGLAMDEQYF
TRBJ2-2 TRBD1 TRBV27 many TGTGCCAGCAGTTTACACGGCAGGGGGACGGACACCGGGGAGCTGTTTTTT CASSLHGRGTDTGELFF
TRBJ1-1 - TRBV12-5 - TGTGCTAGTGGTCCACCTGACAGGGAAGCTTTCTTT CASGPPDREAFF